The next 21 T cell receptor beta chains were all read from a single sample in a study of neoadjuvant anti-PD-1 for oral cavity cancer. The method was immunoSEQ multiplex PCR; TCRdb's version includes in-frame clones alone and lacks a portion of them. The sample contains about 72,000 clones, around 83% of which appear only once. The sample was PBMCs, taken before nivolumab (anti-PD-1) treatment. Receptors were obtained from a person aged 35-79 years with oral cavity squamous cell carcinoma.

CDR3 coding DNA: TGTGCCAGCAGCTTAGATGGGGGGTACACTGAAGCTTTCTTT. Its protein is CASSLDGGYTEAFF. The J gene is TRBJ1-1, the V gene TRBV11-2; a possible D gene is TRBD1 (5 bases). This CDR3 spans 14 amino acids. Germline V CDR1 and CDR2: SGHAT, FQNNGV. V was clipped by 0 bases and J by 3 bases, with 8 bases between them.

The gene calls are TRBV9 and TRBJ1-2, with 7 bases matching TRBD1. CDR3 length equals 14 residues. Germline V gene lookup returns CDR1 SGDLS and CDR2 YYNGEE. The ends lost 3 bases at V and 3 bases at J; junction bases unmatched: 5. The CDR3, as DNA: TGTGCCAGCAGCGGAGGACAGGCCTACTATGGCTACACCTTC. Protein sequence: CASSGGQAYYGYTF.

V usage is TRBV11-2 and J usage is TRBJ1-1; 8 bases fit TRBD1. CDR1 is SGHAT, CDR2 FQNNGV, per germline. V was clipped by 5 bases and J by 4 bases; unmatched bases: 9. The CDR3 totals 15 residues. The CDR3 here is CASSPRQGPSTEAFF. The CDR3 DNA reads as TGTGCCAGCAGCCCCCGACAGGGGCCTTCCACTGAAGCTTTCTTT.

The chain recombines TRBV1 with TRBJ2-7; TRBD1, the table's D call, lacks a check against the DNA. TRBV1 is a listed pseudogene. The CDR3 covers 17 residues. Here the CDR3 reads CTSSQDPGAQPSYEQYF. CDR3 nucleotides: TGCACCAGCAGCCAAGACCCTGGGGCGCAACCTTCCTACGAGCAGTACTTC.

This clone was detected only once. J is TRBJ1-4 and V is TRBV6-1; D possibly corresponds to TRBD1 (5 bases). CDR3 length equals 14 residues. The V end lost 5 bases, the J end lost 7 bases, and 14 bases lay between the germline ends. Germline CDR1 reads MNHNS; CDR2 reads SASEGT. CDR3 amino acids: CASSPDTTREKLFF. CDR3 in DNA: TGTGCCAGCAGTCCGGACACAACCCGTGAAAAACTGTTTTTT.

The CDR3 region is CASSIETGLYEQYF. The CDR3 DNA follows: TGTGCCAGTAGTATAGAGACGGGACTGTACGAGCAGTACTTC. The chain recombines TRBV19 with TRBJ2-7; TRBD2 might be the D (6 bases). Trimming took off 0 bases at V and 4 bases at J, with 10 bases between the two ends. This CDR3 comprises 14 residues. The germline gives CDR1 LNHDA, CDR2 SQIVND (reference sequence).

This clone was found a few times. V and J are TRBV9 and TRBJ1-1; unclear D gene. V was cut by 4 bases and J by 1 base, with 8 bases left in between. CDR1 and CDR2 (germline): SGDLS, YYNGEE. This CDR3 is built from 13 residues. CDR3 in DNA: TGTGCCAGCAGCCACCGGTGGAACACTGAAGCTTTCTTT. Translated, it gives CASSHRWNTEAFF.

This chain joins TRBV27 and TRBJ2-7; TRBD1 aligns across 8 bases. Germline trimming cut 5 bases from V and 1 base from J; bases unmatched to any gene: 7. The length of the CDR3 is 15 residues. Germline lookup yields CDR1 MNHEY and CDR2 SMNVEV (reference sequence). The CDR3, as DNA: TGTGCCAGCAGTCCCGACAGGGGTAATTCCTACGAGCAGTACTTC. Translating it yields CASSPDRGNSYEQYF.

This chain connects TRBV30 to TRBJ2-3; 7 bases are shared with TRBD1. Germline lookup yields CDR1 GTSNPN and CDR2 SVGIG (reference sequence). V lost 0 bases to trimming and J lost 1 base; unmatched junction nucleotides: 4. The CDR3 length is 15 residues. CDR3 sequence (DNA): TGTGCCTGGAGTGTAGGGGGCTCTGGCACAGATACGCAGTATTTT. It codes for CAWSVGGSGTDTQYF. Together with reference TRBV30 and TRBJ2-3, the CDR3 gives the full variable domain: SQTIHQWPATLVQPVGSPLSLECTVEGTSNPNLYWYRQAAGRGLQLLFYSVGIGQISSEVPQNLSASRPQDRQFILSSKKLLLSDSGFYLCAWSVGGSGTDTQYFGPGTRLTVL.

This clone is a singleton in its sample. The chain is built from TRBV6-1 and TRBJ2-7; 7 positions agree with TRBD1. The junction had 5 bases not matched to a gene; V was cut back by 6 bases and J by 0 bases. There are 14 residues in the CDR3. CDR1 MNHNS and CDR2 SASEGT come from the germline V gene. CDR3 amino acids: CASRKQGSSYEQYF. CDR3 sequence (DNA): TGTGCCAGCAGGAAACAGGGGAGCTCCTACGAGCAGTACTTC.

The table lists this clone with a count of one. V gene TRBV6-6 combines with J gene TRBJ2-1; 8 bases are shared with TRBD2. The CDR3 is made up of 12 amino acids. CDR1 MNHNY and CDR2 SVGAGI come from the germline V gene (reference sequence). The junction had 7 bases not matched to a gene; V was cut back by 10 bases and J by 8 bases. This CDR3 reads CATRTSRHEQFF. CDR3 in DNA: TGTGCCACCCGGACTAGCCGCCATGAGCAGTTCTTC.

This chain joins TRBV4-1 and TRBJ1-5; tentatively, D is TRBD1 (5 bases). The CDR3 covers 16 residues. V gave up 1 base and J gave up 0 bases, with 10 bases separating them. Germline V gene lookup returns CDR1 MGHRA and CDR2 YSYEKL. Here the CDR3 reads CASSQANRNSNQPQHF. CDR3 in DNA: TGCGCCAGCAGCCAAGCGAACAGGAATAGCAATCAGCCCCAGCATTTT.

The chain joins TRBV6-5 to TRBJ2-7; weak D call: TRBD1 (5 bases). V lost 1 base to trimming and J lost 3 bases, with 13 bases between them. Germline CDR1 reads MNHEY; CDR2 reads SVGAGI. This CDR3 is built from 15 residues. Here the CDR3 reads CASSYLQASGYEQYF. CDR3 sequence (DNA): TGTGCCAGCAGTTACTTACAGGCATCTGGCTACGAGCAGTACTTC.

The chain has TRBV29-1 and TRBJ1-1, with TRBD1 matching 7 bases. J lost 5 bases, V lost 6 bases, and 12 bases had no gene match. The CDR3 runs 14 residues. The germline CDR1 and CDR2 sequences are SQVTM and ANQGSEA. The CDR3 here is CSVSRRDRRTEAFF. In nucleotides, the CDR3 is TGCAGCGTCTCACGCCGGGACAGAAGGACTGAAGCTTTCTTT. Based on the CDR3 plus reference TRBV29-1 and TRBJ1-1, the full variable domain is SAVISQKPSRDICQRGTSLTIQCQVDSQVTMMFWYRQQPGQSLTLIATANQGSEATYESGFVIDKFPISRPNLTFSTLTVSNMSPEDSSIYLCSVSRRDRRTEAFFGQGTRLTVV.

This chain joins TRBV6-1 and TRBJ2-7; TRBD2 agrees at 7 bases. This CDR3 has 19 residues. Germline V lookup: CDR1 MNHNS, CDR2 SASEGT. J was trimmed by 4 bases and V by 0 bases; bases with no gene match: 18. In DNA form, the CDR3 reads TGTGCCAGCAGTGAAGCGCTAGGGTTGGGGGGGGGAAGAGTTTACGAGCAGTACTTC. Encoded protein: CASSEALGLGGGRVYEQYF.

The chain recombines TRBV6-5 with TRBJ1-1, with D perhaps matching TRBD1 (6 bases). The ends were cut back, 0 bases at V and 6 bases at J, with 14 bases in the middle. The CDR3 is made up of 15 amino acids. The germline V gene encodes CDR1 MNHEY and CDR2 SVGAGI. CDR3 amino acids: CASSYSGGGGAEAFF. In DNA, the CDR3 is TGTGCCAGCAGTTACTCAGGGGGTGGAGGTGCTGAAGCTTTCTTT.

The rearrangement joins TRBV7-3 to TRBJ2-1; D tentatively reads TRBD1 or TRBD2 (5 bases each). Trimming shortened V by 5 bases and J by 10 bases, and 15 bases separated the two germline ends. This CDR3 is built from 13 residues. Germline CDR1 SGHTA, CDR2 FQGTGA. CDR3 residues: CASSRTGTWEQFF. The CDR3 nucleotides are TGTGCCAGCAGCAGAACCGGGACCTGGGAGCAGTTCTTC.

This clone has more than one count but fewer than ten. The gene calls are TRBV27 and TRBJ2-1; weak D call: TRBD1 (6 bases). Trimming took off 4 bases at V and 0 bases at J, with 16 bases between the two ends. CDR1 is MNHEY, CDR2 SMNVEV, per germline (reference sequence). This CDR3 contains 17 residues. The DNA for the CDR3 is TGTGCCAGCAGTTGGCAGGGGCTCCGTGTCTCCTACAATGAGCAGTTCTTC. It is translated as CASSWQGLRVSYNEQFF.

The chain joins TRBV10-3 to TRBJ1-2, with 10 bases lining up with TRBD1. Losses at the gene ends were 7 bases for V and 2 bases for J; bases not matched to a gene: 4. Germline V gives CDR1 ENHRY, CDR2 SYGVKD. CDR3 size: 14 residues. The CDR3 protein is CAIKGTGVNYGYTF. CDR3 nucleotide sequence: TGTGCCATCAAAGGGACAGGGGTAAACTATGGCTACACCTTC.

The table lists this clone with a count of one. The chain has TRBV25-1 and TRBJ1-2, with D tentatively TRBD1 (5 bases). V lost 9 bases and J 5 bases, leaving 10 bases between the germline ends. The CDR3 runs 11 residues. CDR1 and CDR2 from the germline V gene are MGHDK and SYGVNS. The CDR3 loop reads CASETAYGYTF. For the CDR3, the DNA is TGTGCCAGTGAGACAGCTTATGGCTACACCTTC.

This chain uses TRBV28 with TRBJ1-2, with D unclear. Germline V gene data show CDR1 as MDHEN and CDR2 as SYDVKM. This CDR3 contains 13 residues. Trimming pared 4 bases from V and 1 base from J, leaving 7 bases between. The CDR3 DNA is TGTGCCAGCAGTTCCAGGAATAACTATGGCTACACCTTC. It yields the protein CASSSRNNYGYTF.